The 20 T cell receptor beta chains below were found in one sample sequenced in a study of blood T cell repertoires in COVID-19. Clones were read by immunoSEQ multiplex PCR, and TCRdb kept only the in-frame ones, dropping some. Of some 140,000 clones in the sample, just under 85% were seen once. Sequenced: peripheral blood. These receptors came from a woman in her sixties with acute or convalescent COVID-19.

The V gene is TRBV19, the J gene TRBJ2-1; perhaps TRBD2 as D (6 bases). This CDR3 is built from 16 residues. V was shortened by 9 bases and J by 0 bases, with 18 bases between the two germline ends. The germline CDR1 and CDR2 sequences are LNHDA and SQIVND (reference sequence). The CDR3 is CASTLGKGLSYNEQFF. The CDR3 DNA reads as TGTGCCAGCACCTTGGGGAAGGGACTCTCCTACAATGAGCAGTTCTTC.

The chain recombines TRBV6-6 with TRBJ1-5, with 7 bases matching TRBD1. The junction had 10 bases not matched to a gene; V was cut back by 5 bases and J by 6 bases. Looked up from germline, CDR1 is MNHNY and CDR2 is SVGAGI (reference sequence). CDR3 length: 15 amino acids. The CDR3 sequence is CASSTRQGNFQPQHF. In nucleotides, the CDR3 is TGTGCCAGCAGTACCCGACAGGGTAATTTTCAGCCCCAGCATTTT.

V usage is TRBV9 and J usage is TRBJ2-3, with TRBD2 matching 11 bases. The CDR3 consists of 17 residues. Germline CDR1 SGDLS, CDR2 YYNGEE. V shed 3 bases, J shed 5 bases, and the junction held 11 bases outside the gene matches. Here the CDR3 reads CASSGGLAGGPQDTQYF. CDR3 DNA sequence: TGTGCCAGCAGCGGAGGATTAGCGGGGGGGCCCCAAGATACGCAGTATTTT.

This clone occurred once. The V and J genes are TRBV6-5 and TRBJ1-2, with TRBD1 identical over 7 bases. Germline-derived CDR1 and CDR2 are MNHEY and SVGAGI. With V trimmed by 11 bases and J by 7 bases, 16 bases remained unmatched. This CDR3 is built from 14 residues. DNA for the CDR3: TGTGCCTGTTTACGTTCAGGAGGGGGCGTTGGCTACACCTTC. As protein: CACLRSGGGVGYTF.

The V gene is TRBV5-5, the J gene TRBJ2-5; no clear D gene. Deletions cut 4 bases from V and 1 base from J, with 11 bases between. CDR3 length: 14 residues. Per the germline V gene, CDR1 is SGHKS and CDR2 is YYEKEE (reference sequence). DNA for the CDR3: TGTGCCAGCAGCATGTCTAGAAGCCAAGAGACCCAGTACTTC. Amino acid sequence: CASSMSRSQETQYF.

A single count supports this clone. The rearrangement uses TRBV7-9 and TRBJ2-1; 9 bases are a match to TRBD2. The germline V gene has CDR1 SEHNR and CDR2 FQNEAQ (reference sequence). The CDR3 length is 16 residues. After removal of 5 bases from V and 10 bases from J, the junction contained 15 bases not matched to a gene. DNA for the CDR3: TGTGCCAGCAGCCCATCTGGTAGCGGGGGAGGGGGCGAGCAGTTCTTC. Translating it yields CASSPSGSGGGGEQFF.

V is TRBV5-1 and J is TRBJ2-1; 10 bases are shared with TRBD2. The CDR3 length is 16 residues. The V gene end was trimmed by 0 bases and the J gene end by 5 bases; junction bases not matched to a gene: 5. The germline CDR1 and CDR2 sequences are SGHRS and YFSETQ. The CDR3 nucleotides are TGCGCCAGCAGCTTGGGCCCTAGCGGGGGTGACAATGAGCAGTTCTTC. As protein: CASSLGPSGGDNEQFF.

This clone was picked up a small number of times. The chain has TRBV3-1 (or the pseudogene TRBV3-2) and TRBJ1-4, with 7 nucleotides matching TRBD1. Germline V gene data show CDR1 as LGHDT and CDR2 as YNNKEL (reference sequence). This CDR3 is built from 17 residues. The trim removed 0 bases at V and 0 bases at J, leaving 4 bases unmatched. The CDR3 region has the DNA TGTGCCAGCAGCCAAGACAGGGGGGATGCAACTAATGAAAAACTGTTTTTT. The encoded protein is CASSQDRGDATNEKLFF.

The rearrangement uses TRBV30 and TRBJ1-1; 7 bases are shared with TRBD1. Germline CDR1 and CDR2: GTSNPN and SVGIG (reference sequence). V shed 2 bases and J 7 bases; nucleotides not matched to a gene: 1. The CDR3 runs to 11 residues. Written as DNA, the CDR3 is TGTGCCTGGAGTCAGGGGGTTGAAGCTTTCTTT. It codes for CAWSQGVEAFF. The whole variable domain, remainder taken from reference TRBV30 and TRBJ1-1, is SQTIHQWPATLVQPVGSPLSLECTVEGTSNPNLYWYRQAAGRGLQLLFYSVGIGQISSEVPQNLSASRPQDRQFILSSKKLLLSDSGFYLCAWSQGVEAFFGQGTRLTVV.

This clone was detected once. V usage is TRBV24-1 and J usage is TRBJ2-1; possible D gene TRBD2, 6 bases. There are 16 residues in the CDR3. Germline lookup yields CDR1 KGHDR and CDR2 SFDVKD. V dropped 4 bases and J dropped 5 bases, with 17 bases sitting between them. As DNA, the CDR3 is TGTGCCACCAGTGACCCCTCCCTAGGGACTCACAATGAGCAGTTCTTC. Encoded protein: CATSDPSLGTHNEQFF.

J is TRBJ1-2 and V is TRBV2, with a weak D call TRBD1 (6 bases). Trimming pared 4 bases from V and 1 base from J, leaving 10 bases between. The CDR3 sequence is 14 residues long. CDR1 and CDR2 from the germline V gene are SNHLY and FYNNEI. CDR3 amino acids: CASSGDTFNYGYTF. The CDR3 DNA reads TGTGCCAGCAGTGGGGACACTTTTAACTATGGCTACACCTTC. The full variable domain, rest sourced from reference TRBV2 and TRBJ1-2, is EPEVTQTPSHQVTQMGQEVILRCVPISNHLYFYWYRQILGQKVEFLVSFYNNEISEKSEIFDDQFSVERPDGSNFTLKIRSTKLEDSAMYFCASSGDTFNYGYTFGSGTRLTVV.

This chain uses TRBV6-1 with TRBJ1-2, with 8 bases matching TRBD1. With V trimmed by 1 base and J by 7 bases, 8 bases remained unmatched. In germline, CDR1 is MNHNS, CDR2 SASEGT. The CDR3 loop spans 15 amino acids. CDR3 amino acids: CASSEVQGARSGYTF. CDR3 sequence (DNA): TGTGCCAGCAGTGAAGTTCAGGGGGCCCGGAGTGGCTACACCTTC.

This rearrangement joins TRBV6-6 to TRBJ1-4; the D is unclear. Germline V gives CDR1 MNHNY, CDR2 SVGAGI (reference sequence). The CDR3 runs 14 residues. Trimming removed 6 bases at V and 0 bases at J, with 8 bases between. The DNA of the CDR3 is TGTGCCAGCAGCCTCGGAGCAACTAATGAAAAACTGTTTTTT. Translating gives CASSLGATNEKLFF.

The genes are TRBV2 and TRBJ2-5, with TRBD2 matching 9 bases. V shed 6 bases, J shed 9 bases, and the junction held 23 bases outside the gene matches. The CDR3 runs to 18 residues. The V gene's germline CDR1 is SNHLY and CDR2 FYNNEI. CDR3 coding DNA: TGTGCCAGCAGCGCACGAGGGAATAGCGGGGGTTATGATGGAGCCCAGTACTTC. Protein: CASSARGNSGGYDGAQYF.

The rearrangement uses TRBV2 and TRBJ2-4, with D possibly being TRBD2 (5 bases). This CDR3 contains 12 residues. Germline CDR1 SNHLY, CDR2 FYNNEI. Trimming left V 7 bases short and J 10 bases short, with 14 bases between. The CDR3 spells CASTRGFGIQYF. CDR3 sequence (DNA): TGTGCCAGCACGAGAGGGTTTGGAATTCAGTACTTC.

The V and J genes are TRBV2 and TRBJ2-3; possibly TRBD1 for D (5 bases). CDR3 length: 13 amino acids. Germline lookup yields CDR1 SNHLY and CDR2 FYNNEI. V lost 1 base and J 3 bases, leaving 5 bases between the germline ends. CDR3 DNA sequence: TGTGCCAGCAGTGAAGAGGGGACAGATACGCAGTATTTT. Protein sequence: CASSEEGTDTQYF.

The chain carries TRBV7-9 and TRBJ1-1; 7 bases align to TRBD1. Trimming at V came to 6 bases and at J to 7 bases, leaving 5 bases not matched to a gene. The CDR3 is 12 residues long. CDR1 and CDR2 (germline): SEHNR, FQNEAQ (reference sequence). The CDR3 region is CASSLQGFEAFF. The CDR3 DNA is TGTGCCAGCAGTTTACAGGGGTTTGAAGCTTTCTTT.

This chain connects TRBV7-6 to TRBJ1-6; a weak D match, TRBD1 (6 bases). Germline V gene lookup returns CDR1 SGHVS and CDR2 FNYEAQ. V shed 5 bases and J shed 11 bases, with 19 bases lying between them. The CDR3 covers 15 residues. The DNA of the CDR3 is TGTGCCAGCAGCGCCGTCGGGGGGGCAGGAACACCCCTCCACTTT. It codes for CASSAVGGAGTPLHF.

Written as DNA, the CDR3 is TGTGCCAGCAGCCCTACAGGGGACTCACCCCTCCACTTT. This translates into CASSPTGDSPLHF. The chain carries TRBV7-6 and TRBJ1-6, with 7 bases aligning to TRBD1. CDR1 and CDR2 from the germline V gene are SGHVS and FNYEAQ. With V trimmed by 5 bases and J by 10 bases, 5 bases remained unmatched. The CDR3 totals 13 residues.

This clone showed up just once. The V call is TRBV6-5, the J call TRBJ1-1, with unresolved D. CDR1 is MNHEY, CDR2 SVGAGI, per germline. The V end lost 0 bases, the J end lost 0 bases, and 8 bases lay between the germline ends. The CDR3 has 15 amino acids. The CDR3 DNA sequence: TGTGCCAGCAGTTACTCGGCAGTCATGAACACTGAAGCTTTCTTT. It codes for CASSYSAVMNTEAFF.